These 24 T cell receptor beta chains originate from one sample sequenced in a study of CD8+ T cells in alopecia areata. RNA, once extracted, was reverse transcribed into cDNA for use as the sequencing template. Sequencing used immunoSEQ multiplex PCR; TCRdb keeps in-frame clones, though not all of them. The table shows hundreds of thousands of clones, with approximately 61% occurring only once. Material: CD4+ T cells sorted from blood, obtained at week 0. These receptors were taken from a human donor with alopecia areata.

This clone was detected only once. V usage is TRBV29-1 and J usage is TRBJ2-7, with D unresolved. The germline V and J ends were trimmed by 2 bases and 3 bases, with 17 bases remaining between them. Per the germline V gene, CDR1 is SQVTM and CDR2 is ANQGSEA. The CDR3 is made up of 15 amino acids. The CDR3 region is CSVEFLGGTNYEQYF. As DNA, the CDR3 is TGCAGCGTTGAATTTTTGGGCGGAACTAACTACGAGCAGTACTTC.

This chain connects TRBV5-4 to TRBJ2-5; unclear D gene. The V and J ends lost 2 bases and 3 bases respectively, with 8 bases between them. CDR1 is SGHNT and CDR2 is YYREEE in the germline V gene (reference sequence). The CDR3 is 13 residues long. In DNA, the CDR3 is TGTGCCAGCAGCTTACGTGGGGAAGAGACCCAGTACTTC. Amino acid sequence: CASSLRGEETQYF.

DNA of the CDR3: TGTGCCTGGAGTGTACGAGACAGGGGATCACCCCTCCACTTT. This codes for CAWSVRDRGSPLHF. This rearrangement joins TRBV30 to TRBJ1-6; the match to TRBD1 covers 8 bases. This CDR3 comprises 14 residues. From germline, CDR1 is GTSNPN and CDR2 SVGIG (reference sequence). The V segment lost 0 bases and the J segment 10 bases; nucleotides outside the gene matches: 5.

The chain has TRBV30 and TRBJ2-6; unclear D gene. The germline gives CDR1 GTSNPN, CDR2 SVGIG (reference sequence). This CDR3 comprises 14 residues. The germline V and J ends were trimmed by 4 bases and 1 base, with 8 bases remaining between them. The CDR3 protein is CAWTRPSGANVLTF. CDR3 DNA sequence: TGTGCCTGGACGAGGCCTTCTGGGGCCAACGTCCTGACTTTC. The whole variable domain, filled in from reference TRBV30 and TRBJ2-6, reads SQTIHQWPATLVQPVGSPLSLECTVEGTSNPNLYWYRQAAGRGLQLLFYSVGIGQISSEVPQNLSASRPQDRQFILSSKKLLLSDSGFYLCAWTRPSGANVLTFGAGSRLTVL.

The chain's CDR3 is CSVRTSGLNTGELFF. CDR3 coding DNA: TGCAGCGTTCGTACTAGCGGATTAAACACCGGGGAGCTGTTTTTT. V is TRBV29-1 and J is TRBJ2-2, with TRBD2 matching 8 bases. CDR1 and CDR2 from the germline V gene are SQVTM and ANQGSEA. The CDR3 has 15 amino acids. V lost 5 bases and J lost 2; bases outside the gene matches: 7.

This rearrangement joins TRBV15 to TRBJ2-3, with no clear D. CDR3 length: 13 residues. Per germline, CDR1 LNHNV and CDR2 YYDKDF (reference sequence). Trimming took 6 bases from V and 2 from J, leaving 9 bases between them. CDR3 in DNA: TGTGCCACCAGTGCGAGCGTCACAGATACGCAGTATTTT. Amino acid sequence: CATSASVTDTQYF.

In its sample, this clone was seen a few times. The chain is built from TRBV27 and TRBJ1-3, with D perhaps TRBD1 (6 bases). The germline gives CDR1 MNHEY, CDR2 SMNVEV (reference sequence). The CDR3 length is 13 residues. V lost 6 bases and J lost 0, with 6 bases in between. In nucleotides, the CDR3 is TGTGCCAGCAGGGACAGCTCTGGAAACACCATATATTTT. It encodes CASRDSSGNTIYF.

The table lists this clone with a few counts. This same CDR3 is encoded by further DNA sequences in the sample. The V call is TRBV10-3, the J call TRBJ2-6, with unresolved D. Looked up from germline, CDR1 is ENHRY and CDR2 is SYGVKD. The CDR3 runs to 13 residues. With 7 bases removed from V and 0 bases from J, the gap between germline ends came to 4 bases. The CDR3 DNA reads TGTGCCATCACATCCTCTGGGGCCAACGTCCTGACTTTC. Protein sequence: CAITSSGANVLTF.

The chain uses TRBV2 and TRBJ1-5; D remains unclear. The CDR3 has 16 residues. The germline V and J ends were trimmed by 3 bases and 7 bases, with 19 bases remaining between them. Germline CDR1 and CDR2: SNHLY and FYNNEI. The CDR3 loop is CASSEGRAPGSQPQHF. CDR3 in DNA: TGTGCCAGCAGTGAGGGGAGGGCCCCGGGGTCCCAGCCCCAGCATTTT. Using reference TRBV2 and TRBJ1-5 for the parts outside the CDR3, the full variable domain is EPEVTQTPSHQVTQMGQEVILRCVPISNHLYFYWYRQILGQKVEFLVSFYNNEISEKSEIFDDQFSVERPDGSNFTLKIRSTKLEDSAMYFCASSEGRAPGSQPQHFGDGTRLSIL.

The gene calls are TRBV29-1 and TRBJ2-3; D is unresolved. The germline gives CDR1 SQVTM, CDR2 ANQGSEA. Trimming stripped 2 bases from V and 2 bases from J, with 11 bases between. The CDR3 loop spans 14 amino acids. CDR3 coding DNA: TGCAGCGTTGAACCAGGCCGAAACACAGATACGCAGTATTTT. It is translated as CSVEPGRNTDTQYF.

The chain is built from TRBV5-4 and TRBJ2-7; D tentatively fits TRBD1 or TRBD2 (5 bases each). CDR1 and CDR2 from the germline V gene are SGHNT and YYREEE (reference sequence). The CDR3 contains 14 residues. V lost 5 bases and J 3 bases, leaving 15 bases between the germline ends. CDR3 loop: CASSRDGKGYEQYF. DNA for the CDR3: TGTGCCAGCAGTCGGGACGGAAAAGGCTACGAGCAGTACTTC.

V gene TRBV20-1 combines with J gene TRBJ2-1; unclear D gene. Trimming took 3 bases from V and 8 from J, leaving 5 bases between them. The CDR3 sequence is 10 residues long. Germline V CDR1 and CDR2: DFQATT, SNEGSKA (reference sequence). This CDR3 reads CSARDHEQFF. The CDR3 bases are TGCAGTGCTAGGGATCATGAGCAGTTCTTC.

This clone was seen more than once but under ten times. J is TRBJ1-6 and V is TRBV4-3; 8 positions match TRBD1. The germline CDR1 and CDR2 sequences are LGHNA and YSLEER. The V and J ends lost 0 bases and 8 bases, in that order; junction bases with no gene match: 9. The CDR3 extends over 17 amino acids. CDR3 DNA sequence: TGCGCCAGCAGCCAAGAGGCGGTGTCAGGGGGCTATTCACCCCTCCACTTT. Encoded protein: CASSQEAVSGGYSPLHF.

The rearrangement joins TRBV29-1 to TRBJ2-5; 7 bases are a match to TRBD1. V dropped 1 base and J dropped 3; count of bases not matched to a gene: 8. Germline values: CDR1 SQVTM, CDR2 ANQGSEA. There are 15 residues in the CDR3. This chain's CDR3 is CSVEAPTGSKETQYF. The CDR3 region has the DNA TGCAGCGTTGAAGCCCCGACAGGGAGTAAAGAGACCCAGTACTTC.

The J gene is TRBJ1-5, the V gene TRBV7-9; the match to TRBD1 covers 7 bases. The CDR3 runs 14 residues. The V segment lost 3 bases and the J segment 3 bases; nucleotides outside the gene matches: 2. Germline values: CDR1 SEHNR, CDR2 FQNEAQ (reference sequence). The CDR3, as DNA: TGTGCCAGCAGCTTGGGACAGATCAATCAGCCCCAGCATTTT. Translated: CASSLGQINQPQHF.

This chain links TRBV5-4 with TRBJ2-3; D ambiguous. CDR1 and CDR2 from the germline V gene are SGHNT and YYREEE (reference sequence). CDR3 length equals 12 residues. V lost 4 bases to trimming and J lost 0 bases, with 3 bases between them. In DNA form, the CDR3 reads TGTGCCAGCAGCCCGAGCACAGATACGCAGTATTTT. Amino acid sequence: CASSPSTDTQYF.

The chain joins TRBV29-1 to TRBJ2-1; a possible D gene is TRBD1 (6 bases). This CDR3 spans 14 amino acids. Germline V gene sequence: CDR1 SQVTM, CDR2 ANQGSEA. V was shortened by 4 bases and J by 6 bases, with 16 bases between the two germline ends. DNA of the CDR3: TGCAGCGTTGCCGCTCCAGGGGTGGGCAATGAGCAGTTCTTC. It translates to CSVAAPGVGNEQFF.

CDR3: CASSALADSNQPQHF. The CDR3 DNA sequence: TGTGCCAGCAGCGCCCTAGCGGATAGCAATCAGCCCCAGCATTTT. The chain uses TRBV6-5 and TRBJ1-5; unclear D gene. This CDR3 contains 15 residues. Trimming took off 6 bases at V and 0 bases at J, with 12 bases between the two ends. Germline lookup yields CDR1 MNHEY and CDR2 SVGAGI.

This chain uses TRBV30 with TRBJ1-1, with no clear D. Germline CDR1 reads GTSNPN; CDR2 reads SVGIG (reference sequence). The V gene lost 6 bases and the J gene lost 1 base, with 12 bases spanning the gap. The CDR3 has 13 amino acids. The CDR3: CACRFSQNTEAFF. DNA for the CDR3: TGTGCCTGCCGCTTCAGTCAGAACACTGAAGCTTTCTTT.

The chain is built from TRBV7-8 and TRBJ2-1; D uncertain. V was clipped by 2 bases and J by 2 bases, with 10 bases between them. This CDR3 is 15 amino acids long. Germline loops: CDR1 SGHVS, CDR2 FQNEAQ. The CDR3 loop reads CASSLSAEPYNEQFF. The CDR3 DNA is TGTGCCAGCAGCTTATCGGCGGAGCCCTACAATGAGCAGTTCTTC.

The chain joins TRBV9 to TRBJ1-5; 8 bases are shared with TRBD1. Germline V gene sequence: CDR1 SGDLS, CDR2 YYNGEE. With V trimmed by 3 bases and J by 6 bases, 5 bases remained unmatched. The CDR3 has 14 amino acids. The CDR3 protein is CASSGGQGSQPQHF. Here the CDR3 DNA reads TGTGCCAGCAGCGGAGGACAGGGCTCTCAGCCCCAGCATTTT.

Only one count was recorded for this clone. J is TRBJ1-6 and V is TRBV5-1; 10 bases map to TRBD1. The V and J ends lost 0 bases and 9 bases, in that order; junction bases with no gene match: 6. Germline V gene lookup returns CDR1 SGHRS and CDR2 YFSETQ. This CDR3 region has 16 residues. Here the CDR3 reads CASSLGQGAYLSPLHF. CDR3 sequence (DNA): TGCGCCAGCAGCTTGGGACAGGGGGCCTATCTTTCACCCCTCCACTTT.

J is TRBJ2-7 and V is TRBV5-6; 7 bases agree with TRBD1. Per the germline V gene, CDR1 is SGHDT and CDR2 is YYEEEE. The V segment lost 7 bases and the J segment 4 bases; nucleotides outside the gene matches: 5. This CDR3 comprises 12 residues. CDR3 nucleotide sequence: TGTGCCAGCCGTCACAGGGGATACGAGCAGTACTTC. Amino acids: CASRHRGYEQYF.

On this clone itself: At one of its ends the junction is not consistent with the germline gene, which may arise from a read error. As DNA, the CDR3 is TGTGCCAGCACCTTAGGGACACTATCCACAGATACGCAGTATTTT. Its protein is CASTLGTLSTDTQYF. The gene calls are TRBV7-9 and TRBJ2-3, with a tentative D call TRBD1 (6 bases). The CDR3 spans 15 residues. Germline V gene lookup returns CDR1 SEHNR and CDR2 FQNEAQ (reference sequence).